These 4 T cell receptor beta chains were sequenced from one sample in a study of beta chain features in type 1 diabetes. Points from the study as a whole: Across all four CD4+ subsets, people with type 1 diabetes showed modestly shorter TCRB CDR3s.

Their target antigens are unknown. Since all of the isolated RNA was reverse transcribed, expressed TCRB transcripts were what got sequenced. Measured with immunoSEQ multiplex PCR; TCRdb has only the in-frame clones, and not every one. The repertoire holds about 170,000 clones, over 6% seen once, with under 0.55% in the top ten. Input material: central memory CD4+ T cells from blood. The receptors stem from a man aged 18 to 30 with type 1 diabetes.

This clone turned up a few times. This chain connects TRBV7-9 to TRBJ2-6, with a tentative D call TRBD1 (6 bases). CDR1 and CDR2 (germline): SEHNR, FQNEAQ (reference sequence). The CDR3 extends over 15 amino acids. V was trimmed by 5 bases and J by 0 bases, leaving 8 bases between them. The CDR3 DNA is TGTGCCAGCAGCCCACAGGGCTCTGGGGCCAACGTCCTGACTTTC. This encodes CASSPQGSGANVLTF.

CDR3 residues: CASKPLEDTQYF. CDR3 coding DNA: TGTGCCAGCAAGCCACTTGAGGATACGCAGTATTTT. The V gene is TRBV2, the J gene TRBJ2-3; the D is unclear. Trimming took off 7 bases at V and 6 bases at J, with 11 bases between the two ends. The CDR3 contains 12 residues. Germline V CDR1 and CDR2: SNHLY, FYNNEI. Complete variable domain (other parts from reference TRBV2 and TRBJ2-3): EPEVTQTPSHQVTQMGQEVILRCVPISNHLYFYWYRQILGQKVEFLVSFYNNEISEKSEIFDDQFSVERPDGSNFTLKIRSTKLEDSAMYFCASKPLEDTQYFGPGTRLTVL.

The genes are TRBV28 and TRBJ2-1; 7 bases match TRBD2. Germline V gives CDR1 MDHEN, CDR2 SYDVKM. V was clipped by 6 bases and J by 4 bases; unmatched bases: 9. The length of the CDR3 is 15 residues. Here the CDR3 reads CASRKTGTTYNEQFF. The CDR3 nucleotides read TGTGCCAGCAGGAAAACCGGGACTACGTACAATGAGCAGTTCTTC.

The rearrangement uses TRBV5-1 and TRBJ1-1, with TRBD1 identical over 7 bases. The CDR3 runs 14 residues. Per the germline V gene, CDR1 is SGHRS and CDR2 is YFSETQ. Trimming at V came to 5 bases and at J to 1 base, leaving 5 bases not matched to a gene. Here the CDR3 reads CASSRDSQNTEAFF. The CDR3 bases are TGCGCCAGCAGTCGGGACAGCCAGAACACTGAAGCTTTCTTT.